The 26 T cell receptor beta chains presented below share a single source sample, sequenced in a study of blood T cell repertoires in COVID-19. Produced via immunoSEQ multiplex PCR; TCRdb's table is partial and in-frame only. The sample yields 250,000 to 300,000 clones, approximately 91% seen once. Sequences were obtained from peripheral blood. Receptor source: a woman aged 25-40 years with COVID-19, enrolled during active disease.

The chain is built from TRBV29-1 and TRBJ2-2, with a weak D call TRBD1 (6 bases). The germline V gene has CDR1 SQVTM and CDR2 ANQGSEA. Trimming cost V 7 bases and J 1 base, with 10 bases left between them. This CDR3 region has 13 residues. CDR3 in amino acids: CSAGQMNTGELFF. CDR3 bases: TGCAGCGCAGGACAGATGAACACCGGGGAGCTGTTTTTT.

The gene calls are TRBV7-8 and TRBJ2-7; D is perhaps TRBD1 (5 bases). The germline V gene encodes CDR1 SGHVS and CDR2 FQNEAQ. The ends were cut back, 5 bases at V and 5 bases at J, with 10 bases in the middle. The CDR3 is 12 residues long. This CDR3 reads CASSPRQHEQYF. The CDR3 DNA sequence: TGTGCCAGCAGCCCGAGACAGCACGAGCAGTACTTC.

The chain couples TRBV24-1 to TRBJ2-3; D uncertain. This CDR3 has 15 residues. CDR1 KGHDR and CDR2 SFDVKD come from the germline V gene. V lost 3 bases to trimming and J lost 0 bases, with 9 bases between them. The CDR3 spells CATSDPRISTDTQYF. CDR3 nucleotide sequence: TGTGCCACCAGTGATCCCAGGATTAGCACAGATACGCAGTATTTT.

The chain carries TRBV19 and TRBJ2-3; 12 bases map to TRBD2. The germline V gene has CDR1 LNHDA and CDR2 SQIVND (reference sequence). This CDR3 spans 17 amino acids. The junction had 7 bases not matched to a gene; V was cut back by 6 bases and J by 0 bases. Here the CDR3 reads CASRLRTSGASTDTQYF. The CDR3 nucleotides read TGTGCCAGTAGACTTAGGACTAGCGGGGCTAGCACAGATACGCAGTATTTT.

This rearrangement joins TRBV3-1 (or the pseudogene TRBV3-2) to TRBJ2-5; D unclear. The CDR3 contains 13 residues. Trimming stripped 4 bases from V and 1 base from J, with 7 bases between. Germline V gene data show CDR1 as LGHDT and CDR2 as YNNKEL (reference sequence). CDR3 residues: CASSPPLQETQYF. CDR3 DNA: TGTGCCAGCAGCCCTCCACTCCAAGAGACCCAGTACTTC.

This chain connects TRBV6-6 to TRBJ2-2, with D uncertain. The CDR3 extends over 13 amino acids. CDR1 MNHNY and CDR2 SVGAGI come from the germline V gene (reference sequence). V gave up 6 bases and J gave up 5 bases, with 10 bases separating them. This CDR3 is CASRETETGELFF. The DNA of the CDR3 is TGTGCCAGCAGAGAAACGGAGACCGGGGAGCTGTTTTTT.

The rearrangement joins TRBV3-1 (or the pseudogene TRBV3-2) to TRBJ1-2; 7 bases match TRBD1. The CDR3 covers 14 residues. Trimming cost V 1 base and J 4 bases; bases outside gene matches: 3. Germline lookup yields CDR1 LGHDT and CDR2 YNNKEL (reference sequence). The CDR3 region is CASSQGGTAYGYTF. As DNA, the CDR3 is TGTGCCAGCAGCCAAGGTGGGACAGCCTATGGCTACACCTTC.

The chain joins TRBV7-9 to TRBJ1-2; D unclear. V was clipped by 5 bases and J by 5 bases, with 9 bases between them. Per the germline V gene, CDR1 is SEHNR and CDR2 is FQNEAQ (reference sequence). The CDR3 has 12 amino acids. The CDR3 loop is CASSPDFYGYTF. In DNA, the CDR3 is TGTGCCAGCAGCCCAGACTTTTATGGCTACACCTTC.

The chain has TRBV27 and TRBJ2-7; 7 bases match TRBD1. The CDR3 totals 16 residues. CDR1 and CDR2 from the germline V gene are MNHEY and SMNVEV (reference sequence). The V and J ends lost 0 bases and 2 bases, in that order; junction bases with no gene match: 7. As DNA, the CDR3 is TGTGCCAGCAGTTTATCCGACAGGGAAAAACCCTACGAGCAGTACTTC. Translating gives CASSLSDREKPYEQYF.

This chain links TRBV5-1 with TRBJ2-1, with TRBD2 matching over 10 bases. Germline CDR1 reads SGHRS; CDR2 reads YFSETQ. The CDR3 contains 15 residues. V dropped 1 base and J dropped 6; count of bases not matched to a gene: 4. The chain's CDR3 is CASSLSAGGFNEQFF. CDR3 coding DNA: TGCGCCAGCAGCTTGTCAGCGGGAGGGTTCAATGAGCAGTTCTTC.

In DNA, the CDR3 is TGCAGTGCTAGTGCCCCCGGCAATCAGCCCCAGCATTTT. Translation gives CSASAPGNQPQHF. The rearrangement links TRBV20-1 to TRBJ1-5; D gene ambiguous. The CDR3 covers 13 residues. CDR1 and CDR2 (germline): DFQATT, SNEGSKA (reference sequence). With 3 bases removed from V and 2 bases from J, the gap between germline ends came to 8 bases.

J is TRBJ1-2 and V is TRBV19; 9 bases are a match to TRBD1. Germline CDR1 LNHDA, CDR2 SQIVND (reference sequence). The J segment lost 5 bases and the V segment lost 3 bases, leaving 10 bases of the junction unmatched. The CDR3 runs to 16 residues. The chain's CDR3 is CASSMRQGGLPYGYTF. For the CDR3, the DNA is TGTGCCAGTAGTATGAGACAGGGGGGACTTCCGTATGGCTACACCTTC. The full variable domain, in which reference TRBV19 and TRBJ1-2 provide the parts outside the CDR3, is DGGITQSPKYLFRKEGQNVTLSCEQNLNHDAMYWYRQDPGQGLRLIYYSQIVNDFQKGDIAEGYSVSREKKESFPLTVTSAQKNPTAFYLCASSMRQGGLPYGYTFGSGTRLTVV.

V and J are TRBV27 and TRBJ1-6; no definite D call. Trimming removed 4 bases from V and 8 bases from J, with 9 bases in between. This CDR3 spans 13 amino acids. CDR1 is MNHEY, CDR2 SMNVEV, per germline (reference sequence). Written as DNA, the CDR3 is TGTGCCAGCAGTTCTCAGGCGCATTCACCCCTCCACTTT. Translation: CASSSQAHSPLHF.

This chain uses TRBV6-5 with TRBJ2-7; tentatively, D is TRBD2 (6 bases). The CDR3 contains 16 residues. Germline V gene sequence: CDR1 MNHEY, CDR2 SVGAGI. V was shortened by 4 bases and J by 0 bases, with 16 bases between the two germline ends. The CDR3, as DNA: TGTGCCAGCAGTTCCCCAGCCGTGACTAGCTCCTACGAGCAGTACTTC. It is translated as CASSSPAVTSSYEQYF.

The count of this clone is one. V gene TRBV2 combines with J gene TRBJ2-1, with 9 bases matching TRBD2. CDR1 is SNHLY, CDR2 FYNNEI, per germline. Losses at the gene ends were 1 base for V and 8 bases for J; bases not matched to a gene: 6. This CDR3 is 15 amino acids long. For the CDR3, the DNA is TGTGCCAGCAGTGAAGTACTAGCGGGTTACTATGAGCAGTTCTTC. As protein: CASSEVLAGYYEQFF.

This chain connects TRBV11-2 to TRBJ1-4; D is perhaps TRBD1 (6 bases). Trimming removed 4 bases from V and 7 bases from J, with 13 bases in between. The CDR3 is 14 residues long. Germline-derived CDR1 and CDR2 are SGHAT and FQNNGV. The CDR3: CASSSLDRSEKLFF. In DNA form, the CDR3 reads TGTGCCAGCAGCTCTCTAGACAGGTCTGAAAAACTGTTTTTT.

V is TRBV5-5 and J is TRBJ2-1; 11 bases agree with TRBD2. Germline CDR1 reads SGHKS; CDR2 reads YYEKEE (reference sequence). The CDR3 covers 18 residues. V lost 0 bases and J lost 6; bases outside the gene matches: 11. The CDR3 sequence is CASSLAPSQLAGGNEQFF. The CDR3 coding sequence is TGTGCCAGCAGCTTGGCTCCCTCTCAGCTAGCGGGAGGCAATGAGCAGTTCTTC.

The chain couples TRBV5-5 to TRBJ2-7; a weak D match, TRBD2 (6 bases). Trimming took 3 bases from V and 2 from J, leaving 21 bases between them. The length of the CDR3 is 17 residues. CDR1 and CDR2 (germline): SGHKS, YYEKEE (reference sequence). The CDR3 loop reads CASSSPRGGSTAYEQYF. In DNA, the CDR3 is TGTGCCAGCAGCTCGCCTCGTGGGGGGTCGACAGCCTACGAGCAGTACTTC.

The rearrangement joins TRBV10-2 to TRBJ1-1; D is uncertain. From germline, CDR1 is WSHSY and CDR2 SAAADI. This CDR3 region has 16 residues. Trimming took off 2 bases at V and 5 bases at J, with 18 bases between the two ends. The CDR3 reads CASSERTTAERTEAFF. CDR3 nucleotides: TGCGCCAGCAGTGAGAGAACGACTGCCGAACGTACTGAAGCTTTCTTT.

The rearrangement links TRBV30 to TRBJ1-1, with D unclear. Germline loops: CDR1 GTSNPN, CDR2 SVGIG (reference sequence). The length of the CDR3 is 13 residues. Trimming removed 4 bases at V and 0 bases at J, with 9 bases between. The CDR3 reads CAWTGQMNTEAFF. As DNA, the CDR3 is TGTGCCTGGACGGGTCAGATGAACACTGAAGCTTTCTTT.

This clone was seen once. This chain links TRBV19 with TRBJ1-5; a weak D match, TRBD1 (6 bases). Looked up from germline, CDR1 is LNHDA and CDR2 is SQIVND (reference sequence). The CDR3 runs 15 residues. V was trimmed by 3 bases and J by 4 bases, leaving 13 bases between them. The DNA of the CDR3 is TGTGCCAGTAGTATGGTGGACAGAAGGAATCAGCCCCAGCATTTT. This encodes CASSMVDRRNQPQHF.

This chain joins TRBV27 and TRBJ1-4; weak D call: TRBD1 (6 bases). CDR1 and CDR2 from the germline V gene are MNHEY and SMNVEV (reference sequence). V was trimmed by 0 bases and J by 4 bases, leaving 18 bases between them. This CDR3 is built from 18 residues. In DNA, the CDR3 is TGTGCCAGCAGTTTATCGTACAGGGAGCGGGGCCATAATGAAAAACTGTTTTTT. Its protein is CASSLSYRERGHNEKLFF. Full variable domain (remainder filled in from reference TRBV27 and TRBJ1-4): EAQVTQNPRYLITVTGKKLTVTCSQNMNHEYMSWYRQDPGLGLRQIYYSMNVEVTDKGDVPEGYKVSRKEKRNFPLILESPSPNQTSLYFCASSLSYRERGHNEKLFFGSGTQLSVL.

CDR3 sequence (DNA): TGCGCCAGCAGCTTGGGCCTCAGGCGGGAAAGAGGCGAGCAGTACTTC. Protein sequence: CASSLGLRRERGEQYF. J is TRBJ2-7 and V is TRBV5-1; tentatively, D is TRBD2 (6 bases). This CDR3 is 16 amino acids long. Trimming stripped 0 bases from V and 6 bases from J, with 19 bases between. Germline V gene lookup returns CDR1 SGHRS and CDR2 YFSETQ.

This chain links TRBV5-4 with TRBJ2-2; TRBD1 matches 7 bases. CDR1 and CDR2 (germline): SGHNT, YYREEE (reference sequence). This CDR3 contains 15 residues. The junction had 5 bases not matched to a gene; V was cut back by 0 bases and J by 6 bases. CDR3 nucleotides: TGTGCCAGCAGCTTGGGACAGGGCCTGGCCGGGGAGCTGTTTTTT. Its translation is CASSLGQGLAGELFF.

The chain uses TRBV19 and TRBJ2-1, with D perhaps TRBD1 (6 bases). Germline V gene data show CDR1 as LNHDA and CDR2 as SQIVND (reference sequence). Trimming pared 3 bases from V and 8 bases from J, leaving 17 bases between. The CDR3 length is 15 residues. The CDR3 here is CASSIGQGLLDEQFF. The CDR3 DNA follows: TGTGCCAGTAGTATTGGGCAGGGGTTACTAGATGAGCAGTTCTTC.

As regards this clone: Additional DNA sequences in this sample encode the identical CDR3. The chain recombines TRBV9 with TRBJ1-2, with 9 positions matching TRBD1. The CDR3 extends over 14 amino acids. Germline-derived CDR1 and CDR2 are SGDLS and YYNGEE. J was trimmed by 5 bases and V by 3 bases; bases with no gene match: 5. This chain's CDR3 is CASSATGGAYGYTF. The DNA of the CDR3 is TGTGCCAGCAGCGCCACAGGGGGCGCTTATGGCTACACCTTC. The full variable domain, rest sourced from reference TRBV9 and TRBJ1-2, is DSGVTQTPKHLITATGQRVTLRCSPRSGDLSVYWYQQSLDQGLQFLIQYYNGEERAKGNILERFSAQQFPDLHSELNLSSLELGDSALYFCASSATGGAYGYTFGSGTRLTVV.